The subject of this entry is one T cell receptor (beta chain). As yet, its antigen is unknown. This record comes from a study of metastatic and nonmetastatic thyroid tumors. Study findings and constraints: Compared with benign nodules, malignant thyroid tumors were reported to have significantly higher TCR beta diversity in both blood and tumor.

The CDR3 consists of 15 residues. The germline gives CDR1 DFQATT, CDR2 SNEGSKA (reference sequence). The junction had 7 bases not matched to a gene; V was cut back by 3 bases and J by 2 bases. TCRdb re-called the PCR reads through MiXCR. Of about 38,000 clones in the sample, 40% to 55% were seen once. Before thyroid surgery, none of the patients had received any treatment. This TCR was recovered from a male donor with papillary thyroid cancer or a benign thyroid nodule (not recorded which). Some clones in this sample may be carry-over from other donors' samples. Sequencing was performed on tumor tissue. This chain joins TRBV20-1 and TRBJ2-7; 10 nucleotides match TRBD2. The CDR3 sequence is CSARLRTSGTYEQYF. The CDR3 nucleotides read TGCAGTGCTAGGCTAAGGACTAGCGGAACCTACGAGCAGTACTTC.